These 3 T cell receptor beta chains share one sample of origin, sequenced in a study of cytomegalovirus exposure and HLA in healthy donors. PCR was performed using 60 Vbeta and 13 Jbeta primers. Assay used: immunoSEQ multiplex PCR; TCRdb lists only in-frame clones, some missing. The data contain 150,000 to 200,000 clones, 80% of them seen just once; the ten biggest clones take up 1.1%. Sequencing was done on a sample of PBMCs. The receptors here all came from a woman aged 40 to 55 in good health and CMV-seronegative.

J is TRBJ2-6 and V is TRBV27; 8 bases fit TRBD2. The ends lost 11 bases at V and 0 bases at J; junction bases unmatched: 3. This CDR3 region has 14 residues. Germline loops: CDR1 MNHEY, CDR2 SMNVEV (reference sequence). This CDR3 is CAAGGASGANVLTF. DNA of the CDR3: TGTGCCGCCGGGGGGGCCTCTGGGGCCAACGTCCTGACTTTC.

The chain links TRBV5-1 to TRBJ1-1, with D perhaps TRBD1 (6 bases). CDR3 length: 16 residues. V lost 1 base to trimming and J lost 1 base, with 14 bases between them. Germline V CDR1 and CDR2: SGHRS, YFSETQ. The CDR3 bases are TGCGCCAGCAGCTTGTCAGACAGGTCTGAGAACACTGAAGCTTTCTTT. Protein product: CASSLSDRSENTEAFF.

This chain links TRBV27 with TRBJ1-1; D unclear. The germline CDR1 and CDR2 sequences are MNHEY and SMNVEV (reference sequence). The ends were cut back, 2 bases at V and 0 bases at J, with 7 bases in the middle. This CDR3 contains 14 residues. The CDR3 here is CASSLVSVNTEAFF. The CDR3, as DNA: TGTGCCAGCAGTTTAGTGTCCGTGAACACTGAAGCTTTCTTT.